This note documents a single TCR beta chain sequence. Original methodology: Reference gene primer amplification gave nucleated cell count estimates. Repertoires were generated with immunoSEQ multiplex PCR, while TCRdb's copy carries only in-frame clones and drops some. The V and J calls and clone size come from that table; D and trimming were worked out from the DNA. The profile shows about 68,000 clones, about 82% of them singletons. The sample comes from a study of blood T cell repertoires in COVID-19. In the study overall: Acute and convalescent COVID-19 specimens originated in the United States, Italy and Spain. PBMCs, B-cell-depleted T cells, or T cells provided the cDNA or gDNA that made up the material.

Germline CDR1 SGHNT, CDR2 YYREEE (reference sequence). After removal of 1 base from V and 4 bases from J, the junction contained 3 bases not matched to a gene. The CDR3 loop spans 15 amino acids. This chain links TRBV5-4 with TRBJ1-4; 8 bases align to TRBD1. The sequenced sample consisted of peripheral blood. This clonotype was sampled from a man aged 45-65 years with acute or convalescent COVID-19. DNA of the CDR3: TGTGCCAGCAGCTTGAAACAGGGGGGTAATGAAAAACTGTTTTTT. Translating gives CASSLKQGGNEKLFF.